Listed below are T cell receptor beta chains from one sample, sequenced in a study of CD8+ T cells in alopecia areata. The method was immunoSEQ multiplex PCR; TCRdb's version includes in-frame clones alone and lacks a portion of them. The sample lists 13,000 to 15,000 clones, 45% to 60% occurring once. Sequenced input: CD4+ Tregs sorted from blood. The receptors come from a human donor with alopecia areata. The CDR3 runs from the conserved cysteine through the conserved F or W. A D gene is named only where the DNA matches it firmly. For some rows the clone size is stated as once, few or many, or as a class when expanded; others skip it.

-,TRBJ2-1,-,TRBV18,CASSPPFLGLPSYNEQFF,TGTGCCAGCTCACCACCGTTTCTAGGACTCCCCTCCTACAATGAGCAGTTCTTC
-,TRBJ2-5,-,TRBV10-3,CAIRPGTASETQYF,TGTGCCATCAGGCCCGGGACCGCGTCGGAGACCCAGTACTTC
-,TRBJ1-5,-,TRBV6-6,CASSYLANQPQHF,TGTGCCAGCAGTTATCTGGCGAATCAGCCCCAGCATTTT
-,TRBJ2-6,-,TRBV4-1,CASSPKTASGANVLTF,TGCGCCAGCAGCCCGAAGACAGCCTCTGGGGCCAACGTCCTGACTTTC
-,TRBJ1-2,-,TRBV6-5,CASSYSNEGYGYTF,TGTGCCAGCAGTTACTCCAACGAGGGCTATGGCTACACCTTC
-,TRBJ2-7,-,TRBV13,CASSLGDVGEQYF,TGTGCCAGCAGCTTAGGGGACGTCGGCGAGCAGTACTTC
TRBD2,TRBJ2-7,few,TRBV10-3,CAIRTSGSGYEQYF,TGTGCCATCCGAACTAGCGGGAGTGGCTACGAGCAGTACTTC
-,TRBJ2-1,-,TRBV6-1,CASISLDEQFF,TGTGCCAGCATAAGTCTGGATGAGCAGTTCTTC
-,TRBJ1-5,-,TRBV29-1,CSVLEGSSGGNQPQHF,TGCAGCGTTCTTGAGGGGTCGAGTGGGGGCAATCAGCCCCAGCATTTT
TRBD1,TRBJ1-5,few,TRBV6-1,CASSEEGYRGSNQPQHF,TGTGCCAGCAGTGAAGAAGGCTACAGGGGAAGCAATCAGCCCCAGCATTTT
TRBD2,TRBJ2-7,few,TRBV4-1,CASSQEGTSGLYEQYF,TGCGCCAGCAGCCAAGAAGGGACTAGCGGCCTCTACGAGCAGTACTTC
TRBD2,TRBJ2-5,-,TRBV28,CASSSSGNHQETQYF,TGTGCCAGCAGTTCCAGCGGGAACCACCAAGAGACCCAGTACTTC
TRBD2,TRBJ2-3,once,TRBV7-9,CASSLGSGSWSTDTQYF,TGTGCCAGCAGCTTAGGTAGCGGGAGTTGGAGCACAGATACGCAGTATTTT
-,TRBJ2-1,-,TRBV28,CASSYMSSYNEQFF,TGTGCCAGCAGTTATATGAGCTCCTACAATGAGCAGTTCTTC
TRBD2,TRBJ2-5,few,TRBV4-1,CASSQSHGLAGALETQYF,TGCGCCAGCAGCCAGAGTCACGGACTAGCGGGAGCTCTGGAGACCCAGTACTTC
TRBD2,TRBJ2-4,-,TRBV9,CASSPSGSPTKNIQYF,TGTGCCAGCAGCCCTAGCGGGAGCCCGACCAAAAACATTCAGTACTTC
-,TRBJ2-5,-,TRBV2,CASSDSGYGTQYF,TGTGCCAGCAGTGACTCCGGGTACGGGACCCAGTACTTC
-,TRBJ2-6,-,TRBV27,CASSRGPGANVLTF,TGTGCCAGCAGCCGGGGGCCTGGGGCCAACGTCCTGACTTTC
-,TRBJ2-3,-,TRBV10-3,CAISAVRGSLNTQYF,TGTGCCATCAGTGCTGTGCGTGGGAGTCTGAATACGCAGTATTTT
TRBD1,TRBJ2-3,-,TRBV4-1,CASSLNPGQDRDTDTQYF,TGCGCCAGCAGCCTCAACCCTGGTCAGGACAGGGACACAGATACGCAGTATTTT
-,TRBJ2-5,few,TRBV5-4,CASSRLGDLETQYF,TGTGCCAGCAGCCGTCTAGGGGATCTGGAGACCCAGTACTTC
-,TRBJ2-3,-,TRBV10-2,CARSRSSTDTQYF,TGCGCCAGGAGTAGATCTAGCACAGATACGCAGTATTTT
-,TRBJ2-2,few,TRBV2,CASSGFASTTGELFF,TGTGCCAGCAGTGGGTTTGCTAGCACCACCGGGGAGCTGTTTTTT
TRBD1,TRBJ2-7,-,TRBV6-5,CARGQASSYEQYF,TGTGCCAGGGGACAGGCGAGCTCCTACGAGCAGTACTTC
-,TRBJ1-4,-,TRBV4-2,CASSQDPGFNEKLFF,TGTGCCAGCAGCCAAGATCCGGGGTTCAATGAAAAACTGTTTTTT
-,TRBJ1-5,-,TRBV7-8,CASSLGPRNQPQHF,TGTGCCAGCAGCTTAGGTCCTCGCAATCAGCCCCAGCATTTT
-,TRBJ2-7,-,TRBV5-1,CASSSPDSYEQYF,TGCGCCAGCAGTTCCCCGGACAGCTACGAGCAGTACTTC
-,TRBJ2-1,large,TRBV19,CASSSRFDEQFF,TGTGCCAGTAGTTCCCGGTTCGATGAGCAGTTCTTC
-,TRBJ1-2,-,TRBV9,CASSPPQGSYGYTF,TGTGCCAGCAGCCCACCCCAGGGTTCCTATGGCTACACCTTC
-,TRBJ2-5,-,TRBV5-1,CASSLWGEETQYF,TGCGCCAGCAGCTTGTGGGGAGAAGAGACCCAGTACTTC
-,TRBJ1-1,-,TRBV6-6,CASRSRTSNTEAFF,TGTGCCAGCAGATCACGGACTTCGAACACTGAAGCTTTCTTT
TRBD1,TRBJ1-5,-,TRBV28,CASSLGVRQGQPQHF,TGTGCCAGCAGTTTAGGGGTGCGACAGGGGCAGCCCCAGCATTTT
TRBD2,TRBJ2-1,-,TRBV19,CASSNPSGSNYNEQFF,TGTGCCAGTAGTAACCCCAGCGGGAGCAACTACAATGAGCAGTTCTTC
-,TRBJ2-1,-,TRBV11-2,CASSPRAFSYNEQFF,TGTGCCAGCAGCCCCAGGGCTTTCTCCTACAATGAGCAGTTCTTC
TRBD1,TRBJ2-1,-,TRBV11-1,CASSSFGTVYAEQFF,TGTGCCAGCAGCTCCTTTGGGACAGTATATGCTGAGCAGTTCTTC
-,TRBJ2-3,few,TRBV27,CASKMRGRMGTDTQYF,TGTGCCAGTAAGATGCGCGGACGCATGGGCACAGATACGCAGTATTTT
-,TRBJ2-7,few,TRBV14,CASSQDPGGGGLGLYEQYF,TGTGCCAGCAGCCAAGATCCGGGGGGCGGGGGCTTGGGACTCTACGAGCAGTACTTC
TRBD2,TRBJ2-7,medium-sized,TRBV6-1,CATGGLAAYEQYF,TGTGCCACCGGAGGACTAGCAGCCTACGAGCAGTACTTC
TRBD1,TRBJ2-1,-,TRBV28,CASSDRDRQFNEQFF,TGTGCCAGCAGCGACCGGGACAGGCAATTCAATGAGCAGTTCTTC
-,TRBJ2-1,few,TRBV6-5,CASSSSAGLTYNEQFF,-
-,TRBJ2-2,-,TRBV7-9,CASSPTRRADTGELFF,TGTGCCAGCAGCCCAACCCGAAGAGCGGACACCGGGGAGCTGTTTTTT
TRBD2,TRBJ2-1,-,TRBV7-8,CATTQRTSGRAQNEQFF,TGTGCCACGACTCAGCGGACTAGCGGGAGGGCCCAAAATGAGCAGTTCTTC